The next 2 T cell receptor beta chains were all read from a single sample in a study of cytomegalovirus exposure and HLA in healthy donors. It was with 60 Vbeta and 13 Jbeta primers that the PCR ran. Sequencing used immunoSEQ multiplex PCR; TCRdb keeps in-frame clones, though not all of them. Its table records approximately 110,000 clones. The sequencing sample was made of PBMCs. The source is a man aged 45-60 years in good health and CMV-seronegative.

CDR3 bases: TGCGCCAGCAGCCAAGGCTCCGCGGGACGCTCCTACAATGAGCAGTTCTTC. Translation gives CASSQGSAGRSYNEQFF. V usage is TRBV4-3 and J usage is TRBJ2-1; D is perhaps TRBD2 (6 bases). V was clipped by 1 base and J by 0 bases, with 13 bases between them. The V gene's germline CDR1 is LGHNA and CDR2 YSLEER. This CDR3 has 17 amino acids.

The rearrangement links TRBV7-2 to TRBJ1-2; 7 nucleotides line up with TRBD1. The length of the CDR3 is 13 residues. CDR1 and CDR2 (germline): SGHTA, FQGNSA. Trimming took 5 bases from V and 3 from J; bases not matched to a gene: 3. DNA of the CDR3: TGTGCCAGCAGCATCGGGACAGACTATGGCTACACCTTC. Protein sequence: CASSIGTDYGYTF.